The subject of this entry is one TCR beta chain. As yet, its antigen is unknown. TCR beta VDJ combinations and CDR3 sequences were profiled from genomic DNA. MiXCR, run by TCRdb on the reads, gives a single entry per CDR3 protein. The table records 150,000 or so distinct CDR3 sequences, around 52% of them present only once. Previously, flow cytometry had revealed CD8+CD57+ cell expansion in the patients chosen for sequencing. All patients had severe acquired aplastic anemia. This record comes from a study of CD8+CD57+ T cells in acquired aplastic anemia. Study-wide context: Sorted CD4+ and CD8+ cells yielded about 2.9 ug of DNA on average.

Germline CDR1 KGHDR, CDR2 SFDVKD. The CDR3 consists of 14 residues. Trimming shortened V by 1 base and J by 11 bases, and 14 bases separated the two germline ends. Points from the study as a whole: The CD8+ Simpson's diversity of patients and controls was not significantly different. Patients and controls shared twenty-nine CD8+ CDR3 sequences.

The chain joins TRBV24-1 to TRBJ1-5; D ambiguous. Material for sequencing was sorted CD4+, CD8+, or CD8+CD57+ T cells (not recorded which) from PBMCs. This receptor was identified in a human donor with aplastic anemia. CDR3 nucleotides: TGTGCCACCAGTGATTTCCAGGCGGCCGAGACCCAGCATTTT. This gives the protein CATSDFQAAETQHF.